The next 26 T cell receptor beta chains were all read from a single sample in a study of response to subunit inactivated influenza vaccine. TCRdb processed the RT-PCR reads anew with MiXCR; each CDR3 protein has one entry. The repertoire consists of some 190,000 distinct CDR3 sequences, with approximately 15% occurring once and the leading ten covering roughly 26%. The source was CD8+ T cells sorted from PBMCs, collected roughly 5 days after vaccination. The receptors here all came from a man aged 50 to 59 who received an inactivated influenza vaccine.

This clonotype came up many times. The chain recombines TRBV7-2 with TRBJ2-2, with D unclear. Per germline, CDR1 SGHTA and CDR2 FQGNSA. The CDR3 runs 14 residues. V lost 0 bases, J lost 0 bases, and 2 bases lay in between. The CDR3 sequence: CASSLAPNTGELFF. As DNA, the CDR3 is TGTGCCAGCAGCTTAGCACCGAACACCGGGGAGCTGTTTTTT.

This chain uses TRBV15 with TRBJ1-1; TRBD1 is a possible D gene (6 bases). CDR1 and CDR2 (germline): LNHNV, YYDKDF (reference sequence). This CDR3 has 19 residues. V lost 0 bases, J lost 3 bases, and 23 bases lay in between. In DNA form, the CDR3 reads TGTGCCACCAGCAGAGATAGGGGGGCAGGGATAAGTTGGGACACTGAAGCTTTCTTT. Translation: CATSRDRGAGISWDTEAFF.

The V gene is TRBV5-4, the J gene TRBJ2-7; 10 positions match TRBD2. CDR3 length: 16 residues. The germline V gene encodes CDR1 SGHNT and CDR2 YYREEE (reference sequence). Trimming at V came to 3 bases and at J to 4 bases, leaving 10 bases not matched to a gene. The CDR3 nucleotides are TGTGCCAGCAGCTCCCTTGGAACTAGCGGGATTTACGAGCAGTACTTC. It encodes CASSSLGTSGIYEQYF.

The gene calls are TRBV12-3 or TRBV12-4 and TRBJ1-2, with 7 bases fitting TRBD1. The CDR3 sequence is 13 residues long. Trimming removed 5 bases from V and 4 bases from J; junction bases left unmatched: 4. The CDR3 loop is CASSTGVGYGYTF. The DNA for the CDR3 is TGTGCCAGCAGTACAGGGGTCGGCTATGGCTACACCTTC.

There are a few counts of this clonotype. The J gene is TRBJ2-3, the V gene TRBV28; D tentatively fits TRBD1 or TRBD2 (5 bases each). There are 16 residues in the CDR3. Deletions cut 4 bases from V and 4 bases from J, with 18 bases between. Germline V gene lookup returns CDR1 MDHEN and CDR2 SYDVKM. DNA of the CDR3: TGTGCCAGCAGTTGGGACCGGGACCGAGGGGCAGATACGCAGTATTTT. As protein: CASSWDRDRGADTQYF.

This CDR3 reads CASSYSGIYEQYF. Written as DNA, the CDR3 is TGTGCCAGCAGTTACTCTGGGATCTACGAGCAGTACTTC. J is TRBJ2-7 and V is TRBV6-5, with D unresolved. Trimming removed 0 bases at V and 3 bases at J, with 6 bases between. Germline V gene sequence: CDR1 MNHEY, CDR2 SVGAGI. This CDR3 spans 13 amino acids.

This clonotype was counted a few times. V and J are TRBV7-9 and TRBJ2-1; 10 nucleotides agree with TRBD1. Losses at the gene ends were 6 bases for V and 4 bases for J; bases not matched to a gene: 6. The CDR3 loop spans 15 amino acids. Germline V gene lookup returns CDR1 SEHNR and CDR2 FQNEAQ (reference sequence). The CDR3 spells CASSRQGALYNEQFF. As DNA, the CDR3 is TGTGCCAGCAGTCGACAGGGGGCTCTTTACAATGAGCAGTTCTTC.

This chain joins TRBV29-1 and TRBJ2-3; D ambiguous. CDR1 SQVTM and CDR2 ANQGSEA come from the germline V gene. V was trimmed by 7 bases and J by 0 bases, leaving 14 bases between them. CDR3 length equals 14 residues. Written as DNA, the CDR3 is TGCAGCGCACCTGCCCTCTCGAGCACAGATACGCAGTATTTT. Translation gives CSAPALSSTDTQYF.

This clonotype has only a few counts. In nucleotides, the CDR3 is TGCGCCAGCAGCATTAGCGGGGTATCCGAGCAGTACTTC. This translates into CASSISGVSEQYF. The V gene is TRBV5-1, the J gene TRBJ2-7; TRBD2 matches 8 bases. Germline CDR1 is SGHRS and CDR2 is YFSETQ. The CDR3 is 13 residues long. The J segment lost 6 bases and the V segment lost 4 bases, leaving 6 bases of the junction unmatched.

This clonotype was found many times. This chain uses TRBV12-3 or TRBV12-4 with TRBJ1-3; D is undetermined. The CDR3 contains 14 residues. The ends were cut back, 3 bases at V and 4 bases at J, with 10 bases in the middle. In DNA form, the CDR3 reads TGTGCCAGCAGTTTGGGTCTGATCGGAAACACCATATATTTT. Translated, it gives CASSLGLIGNTIYF.

This clonotype was observed many times. The chain joins TRBV20-1 to TRBJ2-3; D unresolved. Trimming took off 4 bases at V and 3 bases at J, with 17 bases between the two ends. Germline loops: CDR1 DFQATT, CDR2 SNEGSKA (reference sequence). CDR3 size: 15 residues. The CDR3 is CSAKAFGHGTDTQYF. The CDR3 DNA follows: TGCAGTGCTAAGGCCTTTGGTCATGGGACAGATACGCAGTATTTT.

This clonotype showed up just a few times. The J gene is TRBJ2-1, the V gene TRBV18; D may be TRBD2 (5 bases). Germline CDR1 and CDR2: KGHSH and LQKENI. Between the trimmed V and J ends, which lost 3 bases and 3 bases, there was a span of 6 bases. The CDR3 length is 13 residues. CDR3 amino acids: CASSPGVYNEQFF. In DNA form, the CDR3 reads TGTGCCAGCTCACCCGGGGTCTACAATGAGCAGTTCTTC. The full variable domain, completed using reference TRBV18 and TRBJ2-1, is NAGVMQNPRHLVRRRGQEARLRCSPMKGHSHVYWYRQLPEEGLKFMVYLQKENIIDESGMPKERFSAEFPKEGPSILRIQQVVRGDSAAYFCASSPGVYNEQFFGPGTRLTVL.

V usage is TRBV7-6 and J usage is TRBJ2-3, with D tentatively TRBD1 (5 bases). The J call may be wrong; the DNA end is better matched by TRBJ1-5. CDR1 and CDR2 from the germline V gene are SGHVS and FNYEAQ. This CDR3 spans 16 amino acids. Here the CDR3 reads CASSSIAGGDTDTQHF. The CDR3 nucleotides read TGTGCCAGCAGCTCTATAGCGGGGGGTGACACAGATACGCAGCATTTT.

This clonotype was detected ten times or more. V is TRBV4-1 and J is TRBJ2-5, with unresolved D. V lost 0 bases and J lost 2, with 7 bases in between. In germline, CDR1 is MGHRA, CDR2 YSYEKL. The CDR3 extends over 14 amino acids. CDR3 nucleotide sequence: TGCGCCAGCAGCCAAGAGTGGCTACAAGAGACCCAGTACTTC. It encodes CASSQEWLQETQYF.

As to this clonotype: One junction end does not reproduce the germline sequence, and a read error may be involved. This chain connects TRBV10-3 to TRBJ2-3; unclear D gene. Per the germline V gene, CDR1 is ENHRY and CDR2 is SYGVKD. The CDR3 is 14 amino acids. The CDR3 loop is CAISESSALDTQSF. The CDR3 nucleotides read TGTGCCATCAGTGAGTCAAGTGCCCTCGATACGCAGTCTTTT.

This clonotype was seen ten or more times. The rearrangement uses TRBV7-9 and TRBJ2-1; no clear D. The CDR3 covers 13 residues. CDR1 is SEHNR, CDR2 FQNEAQ, per germline (reference sequence). V lost 5 bases and J lost 3, with 8 bases in between. CDR3 protein: CASSPLYYNEQFF. The CDR3 coding sequence is TGTGCCAGCAGCCCGTTATACTACAATGAGCAGTTCTTC.

This clonotype was detected only a few times. This rearrangement joins TRBV29-1 to TRBJ2-1; possible D gene TRBD2, 6 bases. Germline CDR1 is SQVTM and CDR2 is ANQGSEA. CDR3 length: 13 amino acids. Trimming took off 5 bases at V and 8 bases at J, with 16 bases between the two ends. The CDR3 loop is CSVRATSFYEQFF. CDR3 coding DNA: TGCAGCGTTAGGGCGACTAGTTTTTATGAGCAGTTCTTC.

The chain joins TRBV7-9 to TRBJ2-7; TRBD2 agrees at 7 bases. In germline, CDR1 is SEHNR, CDR2 FQNEAQ (reference sequence). With 5 bases clipped from V and 6 bases from J, the junction kept 7 bases outside the gene matches. The CDR3 has 13 amino acids. This CDR3 reads CASSRRGEGEQYF. DNA of the CDR3: TGTGCCAGCAGCCGACGAGGGGAGGGCGAGCAGTACTTC.

In its sample, this clonotype was seen many times. This chain joins TRBV5-5 and TRBJ1-1, with D uncertain. The CDR3 is made up of 12 amino acids. CDR1 and CDR2 from the germline V gene are SGHKS and YYEKEE (reference sequence). V was clipped by 0 bases and J by 12 bases, with 12 bases between them. The CDR3 DNA reads TGTGCCAGCAGCTTGGTAGGATGGGAATCTTTCTTT. It yields the protein CASSLVGWESFF.

This clonotype has more than one count but fewer than ten. The chain has TRBV6-1 and TRBJ1-2, with 7 positions matching TRBD1. J was trimmed by 2 bases and V by 7 bases; bases with no gene match: 4. This CDR3 region has 13 residues. CDR1 and CDR2 from the germline V gene are MNHNS and SASEGT. The CDR3 protein is CASTKGGNYGYTF. CDR3 sequence (DNA): TGTGCCAGCACGAAAGGGGGCAACTATGGCTACACCTTC.

The chain joins TRBV5-6 to TRBJ2-7, with D possibly TRBD1 on 6 matching bases. V lost 4 bases and J 0 bases, leaving 11 bases between the germline ends. The CDR3 has 14 amino acids. The germline V gene has CDR1 SGHDT and CDR2 YYEEEE. CDR3 protein: CASSMQDSSYEQYF. The CDR3 nucleotides are TGTGCCAGCAGCATGCAGGACAGCTCCTACGAGCAGTACTTC.

DNA for the CDR3: TGTGCCAGCAGTGAGTTAAGGACGGCGAGTGATTCACCCCTCCACTTT. It specifies CASSELRTASDSPLHF. The rearrangement uses TRBV6-4 and TRBJ1-6, with D unclear. V lost 3 bases and J 8 bases, leaving 17 bases between the germline ends. Germline V gene data show CDR1 as MRHNA and CDR2 as SNTAGT. The CDR3 runs to 16 residues.

V gene TRBV27 combines with J gene TRBJ1-3, with 8 bases that match TRBD1. With V trimmed by 5 bases and J by 0 bases, 15 bases remained unmatched. CDR3 size: 19 residues. Germline assignment: CDR1 MNHEY and CDR2 SMNVEV (reference sequence). CDR3 amino acids: CASSPWAGTGHYSGNTIYF. The CDR3 DNA sequence: TGTGCCAGCAGTCCTTGGGCGGGGACAGGTCATTACTCTGGAAACACCATATATTTT.

The genes are TRBV2 and TRBJ2-7; D unresolved. The germline gives CDR1 SNHLY, CDR2 FYNNEI. The CDR3 totals 16 residues. V was clipped by 3 bases and J by 3 bases, with 18 bases between them. CDR3 region: CASSDSPPRLGYEQYF. For the CDR3, the DNA is TGTGCCAGCAGTGACTCTCCGCCGAGGCTTGGCTACGAGCAGTACTTC. Variable domain in full (rest from reference TRBV2 and TRBJ2-7): EPEVTQTPSHQVTQMGQEVILRCVPISNHLYFYWYRQILGQKVEFLVSFYNNEISEKSEIFDDQFSVERPDGSNFTLKIRSTKLEDSAMYFCASSDSPPRLGYEQYFGPGTRLTVT.

This clonotype was observed a few times. V gene TRBV24-1 combines with J gene TRBJ1-2; D not resolved. The V gene lost 5 bases and the J gene lost 2 bases, with 8 bases spanning the gap. The CDR3 is made up of 13 amino acids. CDR1 KGHDR and CDR2 SFDVKD come from the germline V gene. The CDR3 coding sequence is TGTGCCACCAGTGTGGCCGAAAACTATGGCTACACCTTC. Translating gives CATSVAENYGYTF.

This clonotype was seen only a few times. The CDR3 region is CASRGQGVGANVLTF. The CDR3 DNA is TGTGCCAGCAGGGGACAAGGGGTGGGGGCCAACGTCCTGACTTTC. The rearrangement joins TRBV12-3 or TRBV12-4 to TRBJ2-6; the D gene is possibly TRBD1 (6 bases). This CDR3 has 15 amino acids. V was pared by 6 bases and J by 4 bases, with 13 bases between.